This is a list of T cell receptor beta chains from one sample in a study of blood T cell repertoires in COVID-19. Assay: immunoSEQ multiplex PCR; the TCRdb copy retains only in-frame clones and omits some. The sample records more than 200,000 clones, roughly 88% being singletons. The specimen sequenced was peripheral blood. The receptors stem from a woman aged 40 to 50 who had recovered from COVID-19. The CDR3 runs from the conserved cysteine through the conserved F or W.

len	j_gene	v_gene	CDR3aa
12	TRBJ2-7	TRBV7-8	CASSARAYEQYF
13	TRBJ1-2	TRBV28	CASNANPNYGYTF
13	TRBJ1-2	TRBV6-1	CASSEEGVQGYTF
14	TRBJ1-4	TRBV6-4	CASSAGGSDEKLFF
13	TRBJ1-1	TRBV18	CASSPGLDTEAFF
15	TRBJ1-6	TRBV4-3	CASSQGEIFGSPLHF
17	TRBJ2-1	TRBV7-9	CASNLPLRAPLRDEQFF
13	TRBJ1-5	TRBV9	CASSVRSNQPQHF
15	TRBJ2-5	TRBV11-2	CASSLDLGGPETQYF
18	TRBJ2-3	TRBV19	CASTRTWTSGGHTDTQYF
16	TRBJ1-4	TRBV4-3	CASSQEWGVTNEKLFF
15	TRBJ1-2	TRBV7-2	CASSSPTTGGDGYTF
15	TRBJ1-1	TRBV18	CASSPPGGGNTEAFF
17	TRBJ2-3	TRBV7-2	CASSLTRTPLITDTQYF
13	TRBJ1-1	TRBV5-6	CASSLTENTEAFF
12	TRBJ2-2	TRBV11-3	CASSRPAGELFF
15	TRBJ1-2	TRBV3-1/TRBV3-2	CASSQVRQGYYGYTF
15	TRBJ1-2	TRBV7-9	CASRQEGQGATGYTF
13	TRBJ2-7	TRBV28	CASSSGIAYEQYF
12	TRBJ1-2	TRBV19	CASNQGDYGYTF
13	TRBJ2-5	TRBV2	CASGRGQHETQYF
14	TRBJ1-1	TRBV7-2	CASSFDGGGTEAFF
14	TRBJ1-1	TRBV25-1	CASSEKWESTEAFF
15	TRBJ1-1	TRBV3-1/TRBV3-2	CASSPPCGIHHEAFF
14	TRBJ2-3	TRBV2	CASRDRGGADTQYF
13	TRBJ1-2	TRBV7-9	CASSLETGEGYTF
10	TRBJ2-5	TRBV29-1	CSGVQETQYF
17	TRBJ2-2	TRBV11-2	CASTTPLTASGRGELFF
18	TRBJ2-7	TRBV3-1/TRBV3-2	CASSPRSWTVPLSYEQYF
16	TRBJ2-7	TRBV5-8	CASSSEGRGLAYEQYF
18	TRBJ2-4	TRBV9	CASSVGTSGVGGKNIQYF
15	TRBJ1-1	TRBV5-4	CASSPPGQAKSEAFF
14	TRBJ1-4	TRBV7-9	CASSSGAYREKLFF
14	TRBJ1-6	TRBV7-8	CASSPSGPNSPLHF
12	TRBJ2-5	TRBV6-1	CASSLNGETQYF
17	TRBJ1-5	TRBV3-1/TRBV3-2	CASSQVKTGGSNQPQHF